A selection of T cell receptor beta chains follows, all from one sample in a study of cytomegalovirus exposure and HLA in healthy donors. The repertoire was sequenced with immunoSEQ multiplex PCR; TCRdb's copy has only in-frame clones and lacks some. In total, the table holds about 48,000 clones. Sequenced input: PBMCs. The receptor set was obtained from a male donor in good health and CMV-seropositive. Each CDR3 is given with its conserved first and last residue. Each record gives: CDR3 protein, CDR3 DNA, J gene, clone size, D gene, V gene, CDR3 length. A D gene is named only where the DNA matches it firmly. Where a row states a size, it is once, few, many or the class of an expanded clone; other rows omit it.

CASSLTAGAPEAFF TGCGCCAGCAGCTTGACTGCAGGGGCGCCTGAAGCTTTCTTT TRBJ1-1 . . TRBV5-1 14
CASSEPSREGLSYEQYF TGTGCCAGCAGTGAACCCTCCAGAGAGGGACTGTCTTACGAGCAGTACTTC TRBJ2-7 . . TRBV2 17
CASSFRLAGGKPYEQYF TGTGCCAGCAGCTTCAGACTAGCGGGGGGGAAGCCCTACGAGCAGTACTTC TRBJ2-7 . TRBD2 TRBV11-2 17
CAKIGGVRSGAFF TGTGCCAAAATTGGGGGGGTACGGTCTGGGGCTTTCTTT TRBJ1-1 . . TRBV2 13
CASSPARTGNYGYTF TGTGCCAGCAGCCCTGCCCGGACAGGAAACTATGGCTACACCTTC TRBJ1-2 . TRBD1 TRBV5-4 15
CASSKARQGELFF TGTGCCAGCAGCAAAGCGAGACAGGGGGAGCTGTTTTTT TRBJ2-2 . . TRBV21-1 13
CASSDTSGGYEQFF TGCGCCAGCAGCGACACTAGCGGGGGCTATGAGCAGTTCTTC TRBJ2-1 . TRBD2 TRBV5-1 14
CASSFPGTGLTRETQYF TGTGCCAGCAGCTTCCCCGGGACAGGGTTGACCAGGGAGACCCAGTACTTC TRBJ2-5 . TRBD1 TRBV7-6 17
CASSKGTGRGYEQYF TGTGCCAGCAGTAAAGGGACAGGCCGTGGGTACGAGCAGTACTTC TRBJ2-7 . TRBD1 TRBV6-1 15
CASTYTGGTEAFF TGTGCCAGCACTTATACAGGGGGCACTGAAGCTTTCTTT TRBJ1-1 . TRBD1 TRBV7-9 13
CASSLDRGGYEQYF TGCGCCAGCAGCCTGGACAGGGGGGGGTACGAGCAGTACTTC TRBJ2-7 . TRBD1 TRBV4-3 14
CASSLAYAGSNEQFF TGTGCCAGCAGCTTAGCCTATGCGGGGAGTAATGAGCAGTTCTTC TRBJ2-1 . . TRBV13 15
CASSQVRLSSGNTIYF TGCGCCAGCAGCCAAGTACGGTTGAGCTCTGGAAACACCATATATTTT TRBJ1-3 . . TRBV4-3 16
CASSSGLYSGEGTGELFF TGTGCCAGCAGCTCGGGACTTTACTCCGGCGAGGGCACCGGGGAGCTGTTTTTT TRBJ2-2 . . TRBV5-6 18
CASSQSKGTGLNTEAFF TGTGCCAGCAGCCAATCGAAGGGGACAGGGTTGAACACTGAAGCTTTCTTT TRBJ1-1 . TRBD1 TRBV16 17
CASSTQFRDRGDGYTF TGTGCCAGCAGTACTCAGTTCCGGGACAGGGGTGATGGCTACACCTTC TRBJ1-2 . TRBD1 TRBV28 16
CASSRPGTTYEQYF TGTGCCAGCAGTCGTCCCGGGACAACCTACGAGCAGTACTTC TRBJ2-7 . . TRBV6-5 14
CASSVPGSYEQYF TGTGCCAGCAGCGTTCCGGGGTCCTACGAGCAGTACTTC TRBJ2-7 . . TRBV9 13
CASSLRTPLDTEAFF TGCGCCAGCAGCTTGAGAACACCCCTGGACACTGAAGCTTTCTTT TRBJ1-1 . . TRBV5-1 15
CASSHGTNYEQYF TGTGCCAGCAGTCACGGGACAAACTACGAGCAGTACTTC TRBJ2-7 . . TRBV11-2 13
CASSREPTRTDTQYF TGCGCCAGCAGCCGGGAGCCTACTCGCACAGATACGCAGTATTTT TRBJ2-3 . . TRBV7-7 15
CASRGEMNTEAFF TGTGCCAGCCGGGGGGAGATGAACACTGAAGCTTTCTTT TRBJ1-1 . . TRBV7-9 13
CASSLPQGPLNYGYTF TGCGCCAGCAGCTTACCACAGGGGCCCCTTAACTATGGCTACACCTTC TRBJ1-2 . TRBD1 TRBV5-1 16
CASSGPGAGEETQYF TGTGCCAGCAGTGGACCCGGGGCGGGGGAAGAGACCCAGTACTTC TRBJ2-5 . TRBD2 TRBV2 15
CASSPRTGEGYTF TGTGCCAGCAGCCCCCGGACAGGGGAAGGCTACACCTTC TRBJ1-2 . TRBD1 TRBV14 13
CASSPQTQTEAFF TGTGCCAGCAGCCCACAAACGCAGACTGAAGCTTTCTTT TRBJ1-1 . . TRBV7-9 13
CSAWGDRGYF TGCAGTGCTTGGGGGGACAGGGGGTATTTT TRBJ2-3 . TRBD1 TRBV20-1 10
CASSTGLAPGELFF TGTGCCAGCAGCACGGGACTAGCGCCCGGGGAGCTGTTTTTT TRBJ2-2 . TRBD2 TRBV7-8 14
CASSLRQNTGELFF TGTGCCAGCAGTTTACGACAGAACACCGGGGAGCTGTTTTTT TRBJ2-2 . . TRBV27 14
CASSWGPGRGSTYEQYF TGTGCCAGCAGCTGGGGGCCCGGGCGGGGGAGCACCTACGAGCAGTACTTC TRBJ2-7 . . TRBV13 17
CASSHGANSYNEQFF TGTGCCAGCAGCCACGGAGCGAACTCCTACAATGAGCAGTTCTTC TRBJ2-1 . . TRBV5-6 15
CASSQLWARANTGELFF TGTGCCAGCAGCCAGTTATGGGCCAGAGCGAACACCGGGGAGCTGTTTTTT TRBJ2-2 . . TRBV7-9 17
CASTSLSGTGELFF TGTGCCAGCACTTCCCTCTCGGGGACCGGGGAGCTGTTTTTT TRBJ2-2 . . TRBV2 14
CASSHETGVGNIQYF TGCGCCAGCAGCCACGAGACAGGGGTGGGTAACATTCAGTACTTC TRBJ2-4 . TRBD1 TRBV4-1 15
CASSQAYEQYF TGCGCCAGCAGCCAAGCATACGAGCAGTACTTC TRBJ2-7 . . TRBV4-1 11
CASSPLARYEQYF TGTGCCAGCTCACCTCTAGCTCGGTACGAGCAGTACTTC TRBJ2-7 . . TRBV18 13
CAWSKQLQNTEAFF TGTGCCTGGAGCAAACAGCTCCAGAACACTGAAGCTTTCTTT TRBJ1-1 . . TRBV30 14
CASSASLYRSGNTIYF TGTGCCAGCAGCGCCTCCCTCTACAGGTCTGGAAACACCATATATTTT TRBJ1-3 . . TRBV28 16
CASSQWGGQEIFSGANVLTF TGCGCCAGCAGCCAATGGGGGGGCCAAGAAATTTTCTCTGGGGCCAACGTCCTGACTTTC TRBJ2-6 . . TRBV4-3 20
CASSRSAPGGADSPLHF TGTGCCAGTAGTCGAAGTGCGCCAGGGGGCGCGGATTCACCCCTCCACTTT TRBJ1-6 . TRBD1 TRBV19 17
CASSKTGHNSPLHF TGTGCCAGCAGCAAGACAGGGCATAATTCACCCCTCCACTTT TRBJ1-6 . TRBD1 TRBV6-5 14
CASSEGQNSNQPQHF TGTGCCAGCAGCGAGGGACAGAATAGCAATCAGCCCCAGCATTTT TRBJ1-5 medium-sized TRBD1 TRBV6-5 15
CASSLLLAGGPIDEQFF TGTGCCAGCAGCTTGTTACTAGCGGGGGGGCCTATCGATGAGCAGTTCTTC TRBJ2-1 . TRBD2 TRBV7-7 17
CASSSRVPLAGTYEQYF TGTGCCAGCAGTTCCCGCGTTCCCCTAGCGGGGACCTACGAGCAGTACTTC TRBJ2-7 . TRBD2 TRBV27 17
CASSEAGGVYNEQFF TGTGCCAGCAGTGAAGCGGGGGGGGTTTACAATGAGCAGTTCTTC TRBJ2-1 . TRBD2 TRBV2 15
CASSVEGGRGNPQETQYF TGTGCCAGCAGCGTAGAGGGGGGGCGGGGAAACCCGCAAGAGACCCAGTACTTC TRBJ2-5 . . TRBV9 18
CASSILQGAGNTIYF TGTGCCAGCAGCATATTACAGGGGGCAGGAAACACCATATATTTT TRBJ1-3 . TRBD1 TRBV7-9 15
CASSRMNTEAFF TGTGCCAGCAGCCGTATGAACACTGAAGCTTTCTTT TRBJ1-1 . . TRBV25-1 12
CASSAPGQGMYEQYF TGTGCCAGCAGTGCCCCGGGACAGGGAATGTACGAGCAGTACTTC TRBJ2-7 . TRBD1 TRBV6-1 15
CASSHPPGGGSYEQYF TGCGCCAGCAGCCACCCCCCGGGCGGGGGTTCCTACGAGCAGTACTTC TRBJ2-7 . TRBD2 TRBV4-1 16
CASSPLGTGGEVDTNTEAFF TGTGCCAGCAGCCCCCTCGGGACAGGGGGCGAGGTGGATACGAACACTGAAGCTTTCTTT TRBJ1-1 . TRBD1 TRBV7-3 20